These T cell receptor beta chains were read from a single sample in a study of shared clonotypes between healthy human individuals. Measured with immunoSEQ multiplex PCR; TCRdb has only the in-frame clones, and not every one. The sample comprises fewer than 550,000 clones, around 79% of which are singletons, and under 15% rests with the top ten. Sequences were obtained from PBMCs. The receptors here all came from a woman aged 40-49 years in good health. Some clones in this sample may be carry-over from other donors' samples. CDR3s include the opening cysteine and the closing phenylalanine or tryptophan. The D gene is left open where the match is weak. Clone size is not always given. Where it is, it says once, few, many or a class for expanded clones.

j_call	cdr3_length	v_call	clone_size	d_call	cdr3_nt	cdr3_aa
TRBJ2-1	19	TRBV4-3	many	TRBD2	TGCGCCAGCAGCCTCTACTGGGGTAGCGGGGCCCTTATACGCAATGAGCAGTTCTTC	CASSLYWGSGALIRNEQFF
TRBJ1-5	12	TRBV10-3	NA	NA	TGTGCCATCAGCCCCACCGGTCAGCCCCAGCATTTT	CAISPTGQPQHF
TRBJ2-5	14	TRBV7-7	NA	TRBD1	TGTGCTAGCAGCTTAGACAGGGGCGAAGAGACCCAGTACTTC	CASSLDRGEETQYF
TRBJ2-5	14	TRBV5-5	NA	NA	TGTGCCAGAGCGCCGGGACCCCGGCACGAGACCCAGTACTTC	CARAPGPRHETQYF
TRBJ2-2	16	TRBV5-4	NA	TRBD2	TGTGCCAGCAGCCTCCCCACTAGCGGGAGTACCGGGGAGCTGTTTTTT	CASSLPTSGSTGELFF
TRBJ2-1	15	TRBV10-3	NA	NA	TGTGCCATCAGTGTAGGGCTAAGGGCCTACAATGAGCAGTTCTTC	CAISVGLRAYNEQFF
TRBJ2-5	14	TRBV6-6	NA	NA	TGTGCCAGCTCTATCGATCTAGTCCAAGAGACCCAGTACTTC	CASSIDLVQETQYF
TRBJ1-5	15	TRBV2	once	TRBD1	TGTGCCAGCAGTGAGCGGACAGGGACCATCCAGCCCCAGCATTTT	CASSERTGTIQPQHF
TRBJ2-1	14	TRBV7-8	NA	NA	TGTGCCAGCAGGGAGACAGGAGACTACAATGAGCAGTTCTTC	CASRETGDYNEQFF
TRBJ2-3	14	TRBV5-1	NA	NA	TGCGCCAGCAGCGCCGCGTCGAACACAGATACGCAGTATTTT	CASSAASNTDTQYF
TRBJ2-7	11	TRBV5-1	NA	NA	TGCGCCAGCAGCCCGCACTACGAGCAGTACTTC	CASSPHYEQYF
TRBJ1-3	17	TRBV28	once	NA	TGTGCCAGCAGCTCCAAGGTGGGGGGGTTCAGTGGAAACACCATATATTTT	CASSSKVGGFSGNTIYF
TRBJ2-1	15	TRBV4-2	NA	NA	TGTGCCAGCAGCCAAGTTGGGGGAACTTACAATGAGCAGTTCTTC	CASSQVGGTYNEQFF
TRBJ2-5	13	TRBV27	NA	NA	TGTGCCAGCAGTCTACGACTAGACACGGCCCAGTACTTC	CASSLRLDTAQYF
TRBJ1-1	14	TRBV6-4	NA	TRBD1	TGTGCCAGCAGTGACGGGACAGGGGCCACTGAAGCTTTCTTT	CASSDGTGATEAFF
TRBJ2-2	13	TRBV4-2	NA	NA	TGTGCCAGCAGCCCCCGGGACACCGGGGAGCTGTTTTTT	CASSPRDTGELFF
TRBJ2-1	13	TRBV30	NA	TRBD2	TGTGCCTGGAGTTCAGGGACTAGCGGCAAGCAGTTCTTC	CAWSSGTSGKQFF
TRBJ2-5	16	TRBV7-8	NA	TRBD1	TGTGCCAGCAGCCGGGGACAGTTATTATTACAAGAGACCCAGTACTTC	CASSRGQLLLQETQYF
TRBJ2-2	14	TRBV5-6	NA	NA	TGTGCCAGCAGCTTGGCTGGGAACACCGGGGAGCTGTTTTTT	CASSLAGNTGELFF
TRBJ2-3	16	TRBV27	NA	TRBD2	TGTGCCAGCAGCCCTACACTAGCGGGAGCCACAGATACGCAGTATTTT	CASSPTLAGATDTQYF
TRBJ2-1	15	TRBV14	NA	TRBD2	TGTGCCAGCAGCCTGGGACTAGCGGGAGTTCATGAGCAGTTCTTC	CASSLGLAGVHEQFF
TRBJ1-1	12	TRBV25-1	NA	NA	TGTGCCAGCAGCGAGAGGAACACTGAAGCTTTCTTT	CASSERNTEAFF
TRBJ2-7	14	TRBV5-4	once	NA	TGTGCCAGCAGCTCCGCCGGGACTCGCTACGAGCAGTACTTC	CASSSAGTRYEQYF
TRBJ2-3	15	TRBV12-5	many	TRBD1	TGTGCTAGTGGTTTAGGGGACAGGGACCCAGATACGCAGTATTTT	CASGLGDRDPDTQYF
TRBJ2-5	15	TRBV6-1	few	NA	TGTGCCAGCAGTGAAGCGCCGGCGGTGGGGGGGACCCAGTACTTC	CASSEAPAVGGTQYF
TRBJ2-3	13	TRBV18	NA	NA	TGTGCCAGCTCACCGGAAGGGGGGGATACGCAGTATTTT	CASSPEGGDTQYF
TRBJ2-2	14	TRBV5-5	once	TRBD1	TGTGCCAGCAGCTTGACAGGGACAGTAGGGGAGCTGTTTTTT	CASSLTGTVGELFF